A single sample is the source of the 32 T cell receptor beta chains below, sequenced in a study of beta chain features in type 1 diabetes. Of the isolated RNA, all was reverse transcribed, and so the sequenced material was expressed TCRB transcripts. Clones were read by immunoSEQ multiplex PCR, and TCRdb kept only the in-frame ones, dropping some. The sample contains approximately 140,000 clones, 7% to 10% of which appear only once. No cognate antigen is known for these TCRs. Study-level results: Type 1 diabetes patients showed a moderate but significant shortening of TCRB CDR3s in all four CD4+ subsets.

What was sequenced was central memory CD4+ T cells from blood. These receptors were collected from a man aged 25 to 40 with type 1 diabetes.

This clone was seen more than once but under ten times. This chain joins TRBV6-6 and TRBJ1-6, with a possible D match to TRBD1 (6 bases). The CDR3 sequence is 15 residues long. Per germline, CDR1 MNHNY and CDR2 SVGAGI (reference sequence). V was shortened by 0 bases and J by 10 bases, with 13 bases between the two germline ends. CDR3 in DNA: TGTGCCAGCAGTTACTCGAACCAGGGGCGGTCACCCCTCCACTTT. It yields the protein CASSYSNQGRSPLHF.

Points on this clone: This CDR3 is also generated by other DNA sequences in the sample. The V gene is TRBV30, the J gene TRBJ1-6; 7 bases match TRBD1. This CDR3 contains 15 residues. V shed 0 bases and J 7 bases; nucleotides not matched to a gene: 6. The V gene's germline CDR1 is GTSNPN and CDR2 SVGIG (reference sequence). The chain's CDR3 is CAWSVLAGGNSPLHF. DNA for the CDR3: TGTGCCTGGAGTGTACTTGCAGGGGGGAATTCACCCCTCCACTTT.

This chain links TRBV27 with TRBJ2-1; 7 positions match TRBD2. Unmatched junction bases numbered 3, after V lost 4 bases and J lost 0 bases. From germline, CDR1 is MNHEY and CDR2 SMNVEV (reference sequence). The length of the CDR3 is 15 residues. CDR3 sequence (DNA): TGTGCCAGCAGTTACGGGGGGTCCTCCTACAATGAGCAGTTCTTC. Residues: CASSYGGSSYNEQFF.

Remarks on this clone: Other DNA sequences within the sample encode an identical CDR3. The genes are TRBV27 and TRBJ1-4; 8 nucleotides line up with TRBD1. The germline V gene encodes CDR1 MNHEY and CDR2 SMNVEV (reference sequence). This CDR3 has 13 amino acids. V was pared by 2 bases and J by 8 bases, with 1 base of the junction left unmatched. Here the CDR3 DNA reads TGTGCCAGCAGTTTAAACAGGGGGGAAAAACTGTTTTTT. Translating it yields CASSLNRGEKLFF.

This chain joins TRBV5-4 and TRBJ1-2; no firm D call. Germline CDR1 SGHNT, CDR2 YYREEE (reference sequence). Trimming shortened V by 5 bases and J by 3 bases, and 8 bases separated the two germline ends. The CDR3 has 12 residues. CDR3 region: CASSTAHYGYTF. Written as DNA, the CDR3 is TGTGCCAGCAGTACTGCACACTATGGCTACACCTTC.

This clone turned up a few times. The chain carries TRBV9 and TRBJ2-3; the match to TRBD2 covers 15 bases. The germline V gene encodes CDR1 SGDLS and CDR2 YYNGEE. The CDR3 length is 19 residues. Trimming at V came to 4 bases and at J to 4 bases, leaving 13 bases not matched to a gene. CDR3 sequence: CASSPLGLAGGHRADTQYF. CDR3 in DNA: TGTGCCAGCAGCCCCCTTGGACTAGCGGGGGGGCATCGGGCAGATACGCAGTATTTT. The complete variable domain, with remaining parts taken from reference TRBV9 and TRBJ2-3, reads DSGVTQTPKHLITATGQRVTLRCSPRSGDLSVYWYQQSLDQGLQFLIQYYNGEERAKGNILERFSAQQFPDLHSELNLSSLELGDSALYFCASSPLGLAGGHRADTQYFGPGTRLTVL.

The J gene is TRBJ2-5, the V gene TRBV18; TRBD2 matches 11 bases. The CDR3 is 16 amino acids. Trimming removed 1 base from V and 4 bases from J; junction bases left unmatched: 5. Germline CDR1 KGHSH, CDR2 LQKENI. For the CDR3, the DNA is TGTGCCAGCTCACCACAGGCTAGCGGGGGGCCAGAGACCCAGTACTTC. This codes for CASSPQASGGPETQYF.

This clone was seen a handful of times. This chain connects TRBV7-2 to TRBJ1-3, with 8 bases that match TRBD1. CDR3 length: 17 amino acids. Germline trimming cut 0 bases from V and 1 base from J; bases unmatched to any gene: 5. CDR1 is SGHTA, CDR2 FQGNSA, per germline. DNA for the CDR3: TGTGCCAGCAGCTTAGCTGGGACAGGACTATCTGGAAACACCATATATTTT. This gives the protein CASSLAGTGLSGNTIYF. Drawing the rest from reference TRBV7-2 and TRBJ1-3, the complete variable domain is GAGVSQSPSNKVTEKGKDVELRCDPISGHTALYWYRQSLGQGLEFLIYFQGNSAPDKSGLPSDRFSAERTGGSVSTLTIQRTQQEDSAVYLCASSLAGTGLSGNTIYFGEGSWLTVV.

Concerning this clone: A single base separates this from a much larger clone, so it may be a read error. V and J are TRBV6-1 and TRBJ2-7, with TRBD1 matching 7 bases. The CDR3 totals 13 residues. The ends lost 7 bases at V and 1 base at J; junction bases unmatched: 4. CDR1 and CDR2 from the germline V gene are MNHNS and SASEGT. The CDR3 DNA sequence: TGTGCCAGCACCAGGACAGGATCCTACGAGCAGTACTTC. The encoded protein is CASTRTGSYEQYF.

This clone was seen a handful of times. The rearrangement links TRBV27 to TRBJ1-6; 9 nucleotides align to TRBD1. The CDR3 spans 14 residues. Germline V CDR1 and CDR2: MNHEY, SMNVEV (reference sequence). V shed 5 bases, J shed 11 bases, and the junction held 7 bases outside the gene matches. The CDR3 region has the DNA TGTGCCAGCAGTCTCCGGGACAGGGTTGCACCCCTCCACTTT. This encodes CASSLRDRVAPLHF.

V gene TRBV5-4 combines with J gene TRBJ2-1; D ambiguous. Germline V gene data show CDR1 as SGHNT and CDR2 as YYREEE (reference sequence). This CDR3 region has 16 residues. V was trimmed by 0 bases and J by 5 bases, leaving 15 bases between them. The CDR3 nucleotides read TGTGCCAGCAGCTTGGGTAGCCCAAGAGCAGACAATGAGCAGTTCTTC. It codes for CASSLGSPRADNEQFF.

The V call is TRBV2, the J call TRBJ2-5; 9 bases map to TRBD2. Germline CDR1 SNHLY, CDR2 FYNNEI. After removal of 6 bases from V and 1 base from J, the junction contained 9 bases not matched to a gene. The CDR3 runs 16 residues. The CDR3 loop reads CASSSGAGGIQETQYF. CDR3 DNA: TGTGCCAGCAGCTCGGGAGCGGGGGGAATCCAAGAGACCCAGTACTTC.

This clone came up a few times. V usage is TRBV18 and J usage is TRBJ2-7; D possibly corresponds to TRBD2 (5 bases). V shed 3 bases and J shed 5 bases, with 11 bases lying between them. Germline V lookup: CDR1 KGHSH, CDR2 LQKENI. There are 13 residues in the CDR3. In DNA, the CDR3 is TGTGCCAGCTCACCCCGGGATTCCGACGAGCAGTACTTC. It is translated as CASSPRDSDEQYF.

This clone was observed many times. The chain combines TRBV5-4 with TRBJ2-3; 8 bases match TRBD2. V lost 4 bases and J lost 0; bases outside the gene matches: 4. Germline V lookup: CDR1 SGHNT, CDR2 YYREEE (reference sequence). CDR3 length equals 15 residues. CDR3 sequence reads: CASSVSGGSTDTQYF. Written as DNA, the CDR3 is TGTGCCAGCAGCGTCTCGGGAGGGAGCACAGATACGCAGTATTTT.

The genes are TRBV18 and TRBJ2-1; TRBD1 matches at 11 bases. The CDR3 sequence is 17 residues long. Germline CDR1 KGHSH, CDR2 LQKENI. J gave up 4 bases and V 6 bases, and 11 bases lay outside the gene matches. CDR3 region: CASSPSPGQGEYNEQFF. The CDR3 DNA reads TGTGCCAGCTCCCCTTCTCCGGGACAGGGGGAATACAATGAGCAGTTCTTC.

The gene calls are TRBV5-1 and TRBJ2-7; D unclear. Germline CDR1 reads SGHRS; CDR2 reads YFSETQ. V lost 0 bases to trimming and J lost 2 bases, with 12 bases between them. The CDR3 is 15 amino acids. This chain's CDR3 is CASSLEGVPAYEQYF. The CDR3, as DNA: TGCGCCAGCAGCTTGGAAGGAGTCCCCGCCTACGAGCAGTACTTC.

This clone was seen a few times. The genes are TRBV28 and TRBJ2-7; tentatively, D is TRBD1 (6 bases). V lost 5 bases and J lost 5, with 22 bases in between. Germline V gene data show CDR1 as MDHEN and CDR2 as SYDVKM. The CDR3 runs to 16 residues. The DNA of the CDR3 is TGTGCCAGCAGTCCTCCCTCGAACAGGGTTTCCAACGAGCAGTACTTC. This translates into CASSPPSNRVSNEQYF.

The rearrangement uses TRBV7-8 and TRBJ2-5; 8 bases line up with TRBD2. Germline V lookup: CDR1 SGHVS, CDR2 FQNEAQ. The CDR3 totals 13 residues. The junction had 0 bases not matched to a gene; V was cut back by 5 bases and J by 1 base. In DNA form, the CDR3 reads TGTGCCAGCAGCAGCGGGGGCCAAGAGACCCAGTACTTC. Its translation is CASSSGGQETQYF.

This clone was counted a few times. The chain combines TRBV5-6 with TRBJ1-1; TRBD1 aligns across 7 bases. The germline gives CDR1 SGHDT, CDR2 YYEEEE. The CDR3 covers 15 residues. V shed 0 bases, J shed 4 bases, and the junction held 6 bases outside the gene matches. The DNA of the CDR3 is TGTGCCAGCAGCTTGGACGGGACAGCGGTCACTGAAGCTTTCTTT. Its translation: CASSLDGTAVTEAFF.

This chain links TRBV25-1 with TRBJ2-1, with 8 bases that match TRBD2. The ends lost 4 bases at V and 2 bases at J; junction bases unmatched: 1. Per germline, CDR1 MGHDK and CDR2 SYGVNS. The CDR3 covers 14 residues. DNA of the CDR3: TGTGCCAGCAGTGTGCGGGGGGCCTACAATGAGCAGTTCTTC. The encoded protein is CASSVRGAYNEQFF.

This clone was detected a few times. The CDR3 reads CASSLRADTQYF. In DNA, the CDR3 is TGTGCCAGCAGCTTGCGGGCCGATACGCAGTATTTT. J is TRBJ2-3 and V is TRBV7-9; D is perhaps TRBD2 (5 bases). This CDR3 spans 12 amino acids. Between the trimmed V and J ends, which lost 3 bases and 6 bases, there was a span of 7 bases. The germline CDR1 and CDR2 sequences are SEHNR and FQNEAQ (reference sequence).

The CDR3 nucleotides read TGTGCCAGCAGCCCCAGGACAGGGGGCCGTTATGGCTACACCTTC. This gives the protein CASSPRTGGRYGYTF. The chain uses TRBV7-2 and TRBJ1-2, with TRBD1 identical over 11 bases. Germline V lookup: CDR1 SGHTA, CDR2 FQGNSA. With 5 bases clipped from V and 5 bases from J, the junction kept 7 bases outside the gene matches. The length of the CDR3 is 15 residues.

The chain links TRBV28 to TRBJ1-3; D might be TRBD1 (5 bases). Trimming shortened V by 1 base and J by 1 base, and 11 bases separated the two germline ends. Germline V gives CDR1 MDHEN, CDR2 SYDVKM. The CDR3 has 16 amino acids. CDR3: CASSLYHGGSGNTIYF. CDR3 bases: TGTGCCAGCAGTTTATATCACGGGGGATCTGGAAACACCATATATTTT.

The chain joins TRBV2 to TRBJ2-5; D is perhaps TRBD2 (5 bases). Germline V CDR1 and CDR2: SNHLY, FYNNEI. The length of the CDR3 is 13 residues. The V end was cut by 7 bases, the J end by 4 bases, with 13 bases between. The CDR3 region is CASKEDPAETQYF. The DNA for the CDR3 is TGTGCCAGCAAGGAGGATCCGGCAGAGACCCAGTACTTC. Full variable domain (missing parts from reference TRBV2 and TRBJ2-5): EPEVTQTPSHQVTQMGQEVILRCVPISNHLYFYWYRQILGQKVEFLVSFYNNEISEKSEIFDDQFSVERPDGSNFTLKIRSTKLEDSAMYFCASKEDPAETQYFGPGTRLLVL.

This clone was observed a handful of times. The chain combines TRBV27 with TRBJ1-1, with D unresolved. The CDR3 extends over 14 amino acids. The V end was cut by 2 bases, the J end by 4 bases, with 11 bases between. Germline V gives CDR1 MNHEY, CDR2 SMNVEV (reference sequence). This chain's CDR3 is CASSLKQTSTEAFF. CDR3 DNA: TGTGCCAGCAGTTTAAAACAGACGAGCACTGAAGCTTTCTTT.

This clone was detected a few times. The chain combines TRBV7-2 with TRBJ2-3; D gene uncertain. The V end lost 5 bases, the J end lost 3 bases, and 15 bases lay between the germline ends. Germline-derived CDR1 and CDR2 are SGHTA and FQGNSA. This CDR3 is built from 15 residues. In DNA form, the CDR3 reads TGTGCCAGCAGCATCCGCGCAGGTTCGACAGATACGCAGTATTTT. Amino acids: CASSIRAGSTDTQYF. Supplemented by reference TRBV7-2 and TRBJ2-3, the full variable domain reads GAGVSQSPSNKVTEKGKDVELRCDPISGHTALYWYRQSLGQGLEFLIYFQGNSAPDKSGLPSDRFSAERTGGSVSTLTIQRTQQEDSAVYLCASSIRAGSTDTQYFGPGTRLTVL.

V usage is TRBV10-2 and J usage is TRBJ2-5; D may be TRBD2 (5 bases). The CDR3 contains 14 residues. From germline, CDR1 is WSHSY and CDR2 SAAADI. Trimming cost V 8 bases and J 5 bases, with 18 bases left between them. The chain's CDR3 is CASGRLDPGETQYF. As DNA, the CDR3 is TGCGCCAGCGGAAGACTCGATCCGGGGGAGACCCAGTACTTC.

This clone was observed a handful of times. This chain joins TRBV15 and TRBJ2-3, with 8 bases identical to TRBD2. Trimming at V came to 1 base and at J to 2 bases, leaving 5 bases not matched to a gene. Germline CDR1 is LNHNV and CDR2 is YYDKDF (reference sequence). This CDR3 region has 16 residues. CDR3 protein: CATSRGLAGLTDTQYF. CDR3 DNA: TGTGCCACCAGCAGAGGGTTAGCGGGGCTCACAGATACGCAGTATTTT.

The chain uses TRBV9 and TRBJ2-1, with TRBD2 identical over 8 bases. The CDR3 consists of 16 residues. Trimming took 4 bases from V and 2 from J; bases not matched to a gene: 8. Germline lookup yields CDR1 SGDLS and CDR2 YYNGEE. CDR3 sequence reads: CASSTLGGLAYNEQFF. CDR3 DNA sequence: TGTGCCAGCAGCACCCTAGGGGGACTAGCCTACAATGAGCAGTTCTTC. The variable domain in full, with the rest retrieved from reference TRBV9 and TRBJ2-1, is DSGVTQTPKHLITATGQRVTLRCSPRSGDLSVYWYQQSLDQGLQFLIQYYNGEERAKGNILERFSAQQFPDLHSELNLSSLELGDSALYFCASSTLGGLAYNEQFFGPGTRLTVL.

This clone was counted only a few times. J is TRBJ1-6 and V is TRBV6-5; TRBD1 might be the D (5 bases). Germline values: CDR1 MNHEY, CDR2 SVGAGI. The CDR3 sequence is 14 residues long. V dropped 6 bases and J dropped 9 bases, with 15 bases sitting between them. The CDR3 DNA sequence: TGTGCCAGCAGGGAGGGGACGGCAAGTTCACCCCTCCACTTT. Encoded protein: CASREGTASSPLHF.

This clone was seen a handful of times. The V gene is TRBV30, the J gene TRBJ2-1; 7 bases fit TRBD1. V was clipped by 8 bases and J by 7 bases; unmatched bases: 11. This CDR3 has 13 residues. Germline V gene lookup returns CDR1 GTSNPN and CDR2 SVGIG (reference sequence). In DNA form, the CDR3 reads TGTGCCAAAGACAGGGTTACGGGTAATGAGCAGTTCTTC. It encodes CAKDRVTGNEQFF.

Only a few counts were recorded for this clone. The V gene is TRBV10-3, the J gene TRBJ2-3; no definite D call. The CDR3 spans 14 residues. Germline V gene lookup returns CDR1 ENHRY and CDR2 SYGVKD. Trimming left V 7 bases short and J 4 bases short, with 15 bases between. The CDR3 DNA reads TGTGCCATCACCTCTCAGATCCCCCCAGATACGCAGTATTTT. It translates to CAITSQIPPDTQYF.